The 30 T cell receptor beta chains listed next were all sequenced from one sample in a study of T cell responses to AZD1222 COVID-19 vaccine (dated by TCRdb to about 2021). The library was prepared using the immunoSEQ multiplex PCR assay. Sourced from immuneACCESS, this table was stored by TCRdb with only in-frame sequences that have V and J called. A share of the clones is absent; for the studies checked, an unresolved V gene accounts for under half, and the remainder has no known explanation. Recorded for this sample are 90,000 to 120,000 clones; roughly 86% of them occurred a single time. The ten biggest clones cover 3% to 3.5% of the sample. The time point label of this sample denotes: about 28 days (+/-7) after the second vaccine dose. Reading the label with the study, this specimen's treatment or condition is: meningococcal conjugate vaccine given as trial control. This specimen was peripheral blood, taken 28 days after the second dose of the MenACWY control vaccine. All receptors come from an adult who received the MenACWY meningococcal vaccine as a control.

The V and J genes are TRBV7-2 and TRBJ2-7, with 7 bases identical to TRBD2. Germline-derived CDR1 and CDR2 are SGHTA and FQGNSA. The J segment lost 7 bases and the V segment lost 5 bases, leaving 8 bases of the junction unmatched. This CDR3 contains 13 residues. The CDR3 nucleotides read TGTGCCAGCAGCCCGTCCCGCGGGGGTGAGCAGTACTTC. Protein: CASSPSRGGEQYF.

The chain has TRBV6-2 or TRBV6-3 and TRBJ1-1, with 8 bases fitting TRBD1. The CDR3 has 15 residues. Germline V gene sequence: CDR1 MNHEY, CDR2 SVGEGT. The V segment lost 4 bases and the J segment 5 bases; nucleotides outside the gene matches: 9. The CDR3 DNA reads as TGTGCCAGCAGTTCCTTGAGGACAGGGCGGACTGAAGCTTTCTTT. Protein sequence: CASSSLRTGRTEAFF.

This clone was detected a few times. CDR3 region: CASSPETGGRTEAFF. The DNA of the CDR3 is TGTGCCAGCTCACCCGAGACAGGGGGAAGAACTGAAGCTTTCTTT. The chain carries TRBV18 and TRBJ1-1; 9 bases are shared with TRBD1. Germline lookup yields CDR1 KGHSH and CDR2 LQKENI. The length of the CDR3 is 15 residues. V shed 3 bases, J shed 5 bases, and the junction held 7 bases outside the gene matches.

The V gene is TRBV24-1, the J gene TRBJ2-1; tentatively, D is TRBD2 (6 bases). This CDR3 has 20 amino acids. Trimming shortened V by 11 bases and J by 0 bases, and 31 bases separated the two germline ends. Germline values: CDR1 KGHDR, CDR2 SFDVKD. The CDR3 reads CAIIPLSGLPNLSSYNEQFF. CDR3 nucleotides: TGTGCCATCATTCCTTTAAGTGGACTACCGAATTTAAGCTCCTACAATGAGCAGTTCTTC.

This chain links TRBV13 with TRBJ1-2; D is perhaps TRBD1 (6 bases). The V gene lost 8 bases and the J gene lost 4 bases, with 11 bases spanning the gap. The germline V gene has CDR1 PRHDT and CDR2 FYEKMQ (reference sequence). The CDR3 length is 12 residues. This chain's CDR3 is CASAGGGYGYTF. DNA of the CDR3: TGTGCCAGCGCGGGAGGGGGCTATGGCTACACCTTC.

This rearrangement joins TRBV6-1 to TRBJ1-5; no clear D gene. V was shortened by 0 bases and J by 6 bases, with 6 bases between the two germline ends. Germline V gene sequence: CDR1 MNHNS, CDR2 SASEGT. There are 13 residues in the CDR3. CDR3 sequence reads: CASSEAGAQPQHF. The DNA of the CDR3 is TGTGCCAGCAGTGAAGCGGGAGCTCAGCCCCAGCATTTT.

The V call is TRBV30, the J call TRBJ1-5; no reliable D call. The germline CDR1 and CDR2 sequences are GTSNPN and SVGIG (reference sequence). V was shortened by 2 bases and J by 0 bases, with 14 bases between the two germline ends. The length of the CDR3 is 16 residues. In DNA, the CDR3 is TGTGCCTGGAGTCCCAGGAACACTTATAGCAATCAGCCCCAGCATTTT. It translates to CAWSPRNTYSNQPQHF.

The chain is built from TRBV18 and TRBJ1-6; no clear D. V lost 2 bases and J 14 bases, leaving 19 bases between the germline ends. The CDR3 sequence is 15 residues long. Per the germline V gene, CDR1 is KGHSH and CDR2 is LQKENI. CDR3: CASSPSRPPEATLHF. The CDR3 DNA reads TGTGCCAGCTCACCATCGAGGCCCCCGGAGGCGACCCTCCACTTT.

Here the CDR3 reads CASSYFTGGGYGYTF. The CDR3 nucleotides read TGTGCCAGCAGTTACTTTACAGGGGGCGGCTATGGCTACACCTTC. The V and J genes are TRBV6-5 and TRBJ1-2; the match to TRBD1 covers 9 bases. Germline V lookup: CDR1 MNHEY, CDR2 SVGAGI. Trimming took 1 base from V and 4 from J; bases not matched to a gene: 4. The CDR3 contains 15 residues.

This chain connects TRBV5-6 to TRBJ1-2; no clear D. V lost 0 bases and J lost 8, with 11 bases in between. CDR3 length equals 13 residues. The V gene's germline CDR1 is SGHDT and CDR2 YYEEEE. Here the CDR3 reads CASSLVLLGGYTF. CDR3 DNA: TGTGCCAGCAGCTTGGTATTACTGGGAGGCTACACCTTC.

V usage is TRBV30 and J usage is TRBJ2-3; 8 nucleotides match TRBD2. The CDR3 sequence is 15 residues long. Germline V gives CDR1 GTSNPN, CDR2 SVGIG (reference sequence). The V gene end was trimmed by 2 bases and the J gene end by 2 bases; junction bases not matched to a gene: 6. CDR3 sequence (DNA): TGTGCCTGGAGTATAGGCGGGGGGTTCACAGATACGCAGTATTTT. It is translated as CAWSIGGGFTDTQYF.

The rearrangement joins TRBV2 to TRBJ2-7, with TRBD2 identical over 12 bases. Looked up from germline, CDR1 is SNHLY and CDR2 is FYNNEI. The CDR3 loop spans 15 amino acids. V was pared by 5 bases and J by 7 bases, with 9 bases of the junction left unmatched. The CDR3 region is CASSSSSGGAGEQYF. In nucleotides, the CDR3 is TGTGCCAGCAGTTCCTCTAGCGGGGGGGCGGGAGAGCAGTACTTC.

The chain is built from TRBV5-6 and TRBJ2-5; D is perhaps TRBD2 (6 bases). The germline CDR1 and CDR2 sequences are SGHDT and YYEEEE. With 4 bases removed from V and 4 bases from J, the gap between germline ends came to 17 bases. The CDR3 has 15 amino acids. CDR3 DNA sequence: TGTGCCAGCAGCACGACTTGGGGGGTTGGAGAGACCCAGTACTTC. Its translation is CASSTTWGVGETQYF.

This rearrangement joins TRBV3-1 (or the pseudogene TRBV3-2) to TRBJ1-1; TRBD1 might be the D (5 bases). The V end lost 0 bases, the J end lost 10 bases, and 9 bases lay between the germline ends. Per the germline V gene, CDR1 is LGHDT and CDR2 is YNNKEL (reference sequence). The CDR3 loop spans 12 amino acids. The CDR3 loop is CASSQDSGGAFF. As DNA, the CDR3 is TGTGCCAGCAGCCAAGATTCCGGGGGAGCTTTCTTT.

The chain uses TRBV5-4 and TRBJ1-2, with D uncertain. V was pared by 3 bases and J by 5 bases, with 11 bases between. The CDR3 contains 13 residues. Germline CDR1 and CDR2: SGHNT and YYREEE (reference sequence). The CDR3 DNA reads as TGTGCCAGCAGCTCACGACGGAAATATGGCTACACCTTC. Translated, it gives CASSSRRKYGYTF.

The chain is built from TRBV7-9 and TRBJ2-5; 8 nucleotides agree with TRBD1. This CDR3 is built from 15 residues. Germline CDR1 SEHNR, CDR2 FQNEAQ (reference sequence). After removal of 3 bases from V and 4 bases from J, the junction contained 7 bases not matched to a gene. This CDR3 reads CASSFGQGQRETQYF. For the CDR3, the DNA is TGTGCCAGCAGCTTCGGACAGGGCCAACGAGAGACCCAGTACTTC.

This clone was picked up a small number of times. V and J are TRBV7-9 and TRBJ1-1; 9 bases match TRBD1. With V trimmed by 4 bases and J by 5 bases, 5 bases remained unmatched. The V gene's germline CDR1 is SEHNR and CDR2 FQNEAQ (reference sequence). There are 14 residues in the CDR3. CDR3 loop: CASSSTGGSTEAFF. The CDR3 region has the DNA TGTGCCAGCAGCTCAACAGGGGGCTCAACTGAAGCTTTCTTT. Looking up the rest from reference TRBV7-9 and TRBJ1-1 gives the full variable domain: DTGVSQNPRHKITKRGQNVTFRCDPISEHNRLYWYRQTLGQGPEFLTYFQNEAQLEKSRLLSDRFSAERPKGSFSTLEIQRTEQGDSAMYLCASSSTGGSTEAFFGQGTRLTVV.

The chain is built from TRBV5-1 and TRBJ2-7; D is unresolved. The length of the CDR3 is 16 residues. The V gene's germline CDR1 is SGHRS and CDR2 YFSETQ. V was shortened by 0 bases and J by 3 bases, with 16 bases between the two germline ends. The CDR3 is CASSLGGGSRVYEQYF. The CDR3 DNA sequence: TGCGCCAGCAGCTTGGGAGGCGGTTCGCGTGTCTACGAGCAGTACTTC.

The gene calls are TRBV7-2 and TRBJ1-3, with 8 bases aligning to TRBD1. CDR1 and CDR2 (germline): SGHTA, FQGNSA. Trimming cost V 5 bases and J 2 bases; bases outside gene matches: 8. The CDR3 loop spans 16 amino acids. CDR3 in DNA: TGTGCCAGCAGCCTAAGGACAGGGCGGACTGGAAACACCATATATTTT. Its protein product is CASSLRTGRTGNTIYF.

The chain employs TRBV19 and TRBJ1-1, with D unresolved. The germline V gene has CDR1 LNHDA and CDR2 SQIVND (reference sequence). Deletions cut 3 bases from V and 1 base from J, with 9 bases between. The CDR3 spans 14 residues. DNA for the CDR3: TGTGCCAGTAGTATCTCATCAGGGAACACTGAAGCTTTCTTT. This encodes CASSISSGNTEAFF.

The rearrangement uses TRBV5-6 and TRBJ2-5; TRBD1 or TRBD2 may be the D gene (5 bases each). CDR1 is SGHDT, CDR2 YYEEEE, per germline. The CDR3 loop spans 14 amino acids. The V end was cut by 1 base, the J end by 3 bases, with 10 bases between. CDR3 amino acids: CASSLPGPEETQYF. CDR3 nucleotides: TGTGCCAGCAGCTTGCCGGGGCCAGAAGAGACCCAGTACTTC.

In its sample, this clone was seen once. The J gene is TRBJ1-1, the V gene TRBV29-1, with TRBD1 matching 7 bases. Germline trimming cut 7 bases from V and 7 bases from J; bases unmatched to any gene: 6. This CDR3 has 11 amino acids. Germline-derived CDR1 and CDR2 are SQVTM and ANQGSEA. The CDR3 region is CSAGTGVEAFF. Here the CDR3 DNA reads TGCAGCGCCGGAACAGGGGTTGAAGCTTTCTTT.

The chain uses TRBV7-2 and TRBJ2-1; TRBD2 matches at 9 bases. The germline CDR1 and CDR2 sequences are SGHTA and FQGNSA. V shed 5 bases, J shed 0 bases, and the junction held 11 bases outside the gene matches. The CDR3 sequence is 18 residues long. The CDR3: CASSRRRLAASSYNEQFF. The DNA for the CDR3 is TGTGCCAGCAGCCGGCGCCGACTAGCGGCGAGCTCCTACAATGAGCAGTTCTTC.

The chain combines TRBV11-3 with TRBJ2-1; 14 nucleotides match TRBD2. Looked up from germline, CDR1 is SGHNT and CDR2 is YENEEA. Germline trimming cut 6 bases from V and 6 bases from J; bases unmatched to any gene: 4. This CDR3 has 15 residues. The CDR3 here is CASSSGTSGGNEQFF. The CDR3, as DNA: TGTGCCAGCAGTTCCGGGACTAGCGGGGGCAATGAGCAGTTCTTC. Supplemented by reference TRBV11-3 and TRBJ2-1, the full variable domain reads EAGVVQSPRYKIIEKKQPVAFWCNPISGHNTLYWYLQNLGQGPELLIRYENEEAVDDSQLPKDRFSAERLKGVDSTLKIQPAELGDSAVYLCASSSGTSGGNEQFFGPGTRLTVL.

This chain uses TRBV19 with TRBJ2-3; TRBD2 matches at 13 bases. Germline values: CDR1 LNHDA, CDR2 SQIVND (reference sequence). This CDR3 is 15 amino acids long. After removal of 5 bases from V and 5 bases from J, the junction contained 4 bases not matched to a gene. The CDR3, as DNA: TGTGCCAGTAGTGCTACTAGCGGGGGGGGAGATACGCAGTATTTT. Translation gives CASSATSGGGDTQYF.

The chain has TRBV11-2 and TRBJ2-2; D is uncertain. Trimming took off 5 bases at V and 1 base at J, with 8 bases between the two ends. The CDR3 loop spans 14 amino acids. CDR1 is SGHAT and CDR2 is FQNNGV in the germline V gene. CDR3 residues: CASSATLNTGELFF. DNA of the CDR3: TGTGCCAGCAGCGCCACCTTGAACACCGGGGAGCTGTTTTTT.

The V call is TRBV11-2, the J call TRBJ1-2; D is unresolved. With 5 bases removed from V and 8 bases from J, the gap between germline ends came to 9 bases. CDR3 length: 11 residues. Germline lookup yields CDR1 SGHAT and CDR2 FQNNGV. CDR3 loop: CASSVTRGYTF. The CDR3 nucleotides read TGTGCCAGCAGCGTCACTCGCGGCTACACCTTC.

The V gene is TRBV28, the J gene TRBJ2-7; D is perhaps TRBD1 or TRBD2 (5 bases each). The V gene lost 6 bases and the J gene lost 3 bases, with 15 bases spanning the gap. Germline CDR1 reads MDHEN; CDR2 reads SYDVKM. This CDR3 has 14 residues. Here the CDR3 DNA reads TGTGCCAGCAGACGGGACGGTACACTCTACGAGCAGTACTTC. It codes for CASRRDGTLYEQYF.

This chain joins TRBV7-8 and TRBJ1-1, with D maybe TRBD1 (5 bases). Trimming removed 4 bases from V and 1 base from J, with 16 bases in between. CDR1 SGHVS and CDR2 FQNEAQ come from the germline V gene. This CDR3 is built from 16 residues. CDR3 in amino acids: CASSSSDGAWNTEAFF. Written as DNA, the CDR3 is TGTGCCAGCAGCTCCAGTGACGGGGCGTGGAACACTGAAGCTTTCTTT.

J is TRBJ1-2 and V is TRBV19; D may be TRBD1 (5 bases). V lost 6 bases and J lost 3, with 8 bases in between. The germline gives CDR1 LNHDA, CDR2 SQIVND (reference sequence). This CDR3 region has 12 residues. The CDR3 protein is CASRKGDYGYTF. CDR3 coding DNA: TGTGCCAGTAGAAAAGGGGACTATGGCTACACCTTC.